These T cell receptor beta chains were read from a single sample in a study of metastatic and nonmetastatic thyroid tumors. Using MiXCR, TCRdb reanalyzed the PCR reads. The sample consists of 50,000 or so clones, roughly 18% of them appearing once. Source material: blood. The receptors originated from a female donor with papillary thyroid cancer or a benign thyroid nodule (not recorded which). Some clones in this sample may be carry-over from other donors' samples. Each CDR3 is given with its conserved first and last residue. D genes are given only for firm matches. Size is omitted from some rows. Given values are once, few, many or a class for expanded clones.

TRBV11-2	TRBJ2-2	TRBD2	many	TGTGCCAGCAGCTTTAGTTGGGCTAGCGGGAGCGGGGAGCTGTTTTTT	CASSFSWASGSGELFF
TRBV18	TRBJ1-1	TRBD1	many	TGTGCCAGCTCACCGGGACAGGGGTATCCTGAAGCTTTCTTT	CASSPGQGYPEAFF
TRBV11-2	TRBJ2-1	TRBD2	-	TGTGCCAGCAGCGCTAGCGGGATCAATGAGCAGTTCTTC	CASSASGINEQFF
TRBV7-3	TRBJ2-1	-	many	TGTGCCAGCAGCCCGCGACTGGCCCTCGGGGATGAGCAGTTCTTC	CASSPRLALGDEQFF
TRBV5-1	TRBJ2-2	-	many	TGCGCCAGCAGCTTGGGGGGGGGCCCGAACACCGGGGAGCTGTTTTTT	CASSLGGGPNTGELFF
TRBV27	TRBJ1-1	-	many	TGTGCCAGCAGTTTCGGTTCAGGGACTGAAGCTTTCTTT	CASSFGSGTEAFF
TRBV18	TRBJ2-7	TRBD1	many	TGTGCCAGCTCACTGGACAGGCTCTCCTACGAGCAGTACTTC	CASSLDRLSYEQYF
TRBV25-1	TRBJ1-3	-	many	TGTGCCAGCAGGGGTGACCGATACTCTGGAAACACCATATATTTT	CASRGDRYSGNTIYF
TRBV11-3	TRBJ2-3	-	-	TGTGCCAGCAGCATGGACTATTTCACAGATACGCAGTATTTT	CASSMDYFTDTQYF
TRBV28	TRBJ1-2	-	many	TGTGCCAGCAGTTCCGGACCATTCTATGGCTACACCTTC	CASSSGPFYGYTF
TRBV6-1	TRBJ2-2	-	few	TGTGCCAGCATTCTAGTTGGGGGAACCGGTGAGCTGTTTTTT	CASILVGGTGELFF
TRBV5-1	TRBJ1-5	-	many	TGCGCCAGCAGACAGGGTAGCAATCAGCCCCAGCATTTT	CASRQGSNQPQHF
TRBV28	TRBJ2-7	-	few	TGTGCCAGCAGCACCCCCTCGGGAAACGACGAGCAGTACTTC	CASSTPSGNDEQYF
TRBV27	TRBJ2-4	-	many	TGTGCCAGCAGTTTATCGTACACGCGGGCTGCCAAAAACATTCAGTACTTC	CASSLSYTRAAKNIQYF
TRBV4-1	TRBJ2-7	-	many	TGCGCCAGCAGCCAGAGAGTTTTTTACGAGCAGTACTTC	CASSQRVFYEQYF
TRBV7-6	TRBJ2-7	-	many	TGTGCCAGCAGCCAAGTCAGTCAGGGCTCCTACGAGCAGTACTTC	CASSQVSQGSYEQYF
TRBV5-6	TRBJ1-1	-	many	TGTGCCAGCAGCTTGTACGGGTATGAGACTGAAGCTTTCTTT	CASSLYGYETEAFF
TRBV12-5	TRBJ2-5	-	-	TGTGCTAGCCTACAGGGAGGGGAAGAGACCCAGTACTTC	CASLQGGEETQYF
TRBV19	TRBJ1-5	-	many	TGTGCCAGTAGTATAGGGATGAGGAGGGGAAGACAGCCCCAGCATTTT	CASSIGMRRGRQPQHF
TRBV7-8	TRBJ1-1	-	-	TGTGCCAGCAGCTTAATCAACGGGGGGAACACTGAAGCTTTCTTT	CASSLINGGNTEAFF
TRBV28	TRBJ1-2	-	-	TGTGCCAGCAGGTCCTCGGTAGACTATGGCTACACCTTC	CASRSSVDYGYTF
TRBV6-1	TRBJ2-7	-	many	TGTGCCAGCAGTGAAGCGGGGGACCCCATCTACGAGCAGTACTTC	CASSEAGDPIYEQYF
TRBV24-1	TRBJ2-3	TRBD1	many	TGTGCCACCAGTGACCATACAGGGGTTCTTTCCCAAAATACGCAGTATTTC	CATSDHTGVLSQNTQYF
TRBV7-8	TRBJ1-2	-	many	TGTGCCAGCAGCTCTTCCCGGGGGCAATACGGCTACACCTTC	CASSSSRGQYGYTF
TRBV27	TRBJ2-3	-	few	TGTGCCAGCTACTCCCCCACGGGGCTGTCCACAGATACGCAGTATTTT	CASYSPTGLSTDTQYF
TRBV20-1	TRBJ2-3	-	many	TGCAGTGCAAGGGCGGACGACACAGATACGCAGTATTTT	CSARADDTDTQYF
TRBV7-2	TRBJ1-4	TRBD1	many	TGTGCCAGCAGCTCCCTGACAGGGGGTAATGAAAAACTGTTTTTT	CASSSLTGGNEKLFF
TRBV6-6	TRBJ2-1	-	many	TGTGCCAGCAGTTACTCGCGAGGGTACTACAATGAGCAGTTCTTC	CASSYSRGYYNEQFF
TRBV4-3	TRBJ2-7	-	-	TGCGCCAGCAGCCAAGAACCCCAGCGGCTATACGAGCAGTACTTC	CASSQEPQRLYEQYF
TRBV6-5	TRBJ2-1	-	-	TGTGCCAGCAGTTACTCGCTCCTAGTGAACTCCTACAATGAGCAGTTCTTC	CASSYSLLVNSYNEQFF
TRBV19	TRBJ1-6	-	once	TGTGCCAGTAGTAACCCTCGGCGGGCCGGGGGCTCCTATAATTCACCACTCCACTTT	CASSNPRRAGGSYNSPLHF
TRBV4-1	TRBJ2-1	-	many	TGCGCCAGCAGCCTTCCGGACTATGGGAATGAGCAGTTCTTC	CASSLPDYGNEQFF
TRBV11-3	TRBJ2-1	TRBD1	many	TGTGCCAGTAGCTACACCACGGGACAGGGTTTGTTCTTC	CASSYTTGQGLFF
TRBV2	TRBJ2-7	-	-	TGTGCCAGCAGTGCCGCAATTATCAGGGTTTTGTTCTACGAGCAGTACTTC	CASSAAIIRVLFYEQYF
TRBV30	TRBJ2-7	TRBD2	many	TGTGCCACCTCGGGGGGTCCCGGGGTCCGGCGGGTTGACGAGCAGTACTTC	CATSGGPGVRRVDEQYF
TRBV18	TRBJ2-5	-	many	TGTGCCAGCTCACCCCCGGCGAGTCAAGAGACCCAGTACTTC	CASSPPASQETQYF
TRBV7-8	TRBJ2-7	-	many	TGTGCCAGCAGCTCCCTCTACGAGCAGTACTTC	CASSSLYEQYF
TRBV6-1	TRBJ1-6	-	medium-sized	TGTGCCAGCATTGCGGGGAACGAGCATAATTCACCCCTCCACTTT	CASIAGNEHNSPLHF
TRBV19	TRBJ2-2	TRBD2	few	TGTGCCAGTACCGCGATTTCTCTGGGACTAGCGGGAGCTCAGGACCCCGGGGAGCTGTTTTTT	CASTAISLGLAGAQDPGELFF
TRBV6-1	TRBJ2-4	-	-	TGTGCCAGCAGGACCCGTCCCGTTCTAGCCAAAAACATTAAGTACTTC	CASRTRPVLAKNIKYF
TRBV20-1	TRBJ1-3	-	many	TGCAGTGCTAGAGGCAAGAGCTCTGGAAACACCATATATTTT	CSARGKSSGNTIYF
TRBV19	TRBJ1-6	-	-	TGTGCCAGTAGTCATCGGGGACCGAATTCACCCCTCCACTTT	CASSHRGPNSPLHF
TRBV7-9	TRBJ1-2	TRBD1	many	TGTGCCAGCAGCTCCTCGGGGGGACAGAGCTATGGCTACACCTTC	CASSSSGGQSYGYTF
TRBV18	TRBJ2-4	-	many	TGTGCCAGCTCACCACCGCTTACCACAAAAAACATTCAGTACTTC	CASSPPLTTKNIQYF
TRBV20-1	TRBJ2-3	TRBD2	-	TGCAGTGCTAGAGAGTGTAGCGGGAGCAGCATCACAGATACGCAGTATTTT	CSARECSGSSITDTQYF
TRBV7-9	TRBJ2-1	TRBD2	many	TGTGCCAGCAGCCGCGCGGGGGGCCCGAATGAGCAGTTCTTC	CASSRAGGPNEQFF
TRBV2	TRBJ2-3	TRBD1	-	TGTGCCAGCAGGGAAGCTATTAAATTTTGGGACAGCAGCACAGATACGCAGTATTTT	CASREAIKFWDSSTDTQYF
TRBV28	TRBJ2-3	-	many	TGTGCCAGCAGTTTATTGGGAAGAGATACGCAGTATTTT	CASSLLGRDTQYF
TRBV6-2/TRBV6-3	TRBJ2-1	TRBD1	-	TGTGCCAGCATTTACTTGACAGTCTTAGGACAGGGTTACGACAATGAGCAGTTCTTC	CASIYLTVLGQGYDNEQFF
TRBV19	TRBJ2-7	-	many	TGTGCCAGTAGTATATCCCCCGACGACAGCTACGAGCAGTACTTC	CASSISPDDSYEQYF
TRBV6-1	TRBJ2-2	TRBD1	few	TGTGCCAGCACCGACCAGGGACAGAACACCGGGGAGCCGTTTTTT	CASTDQGQNTGEPFF
TRBV6-5	TRBJ2-7	TRBD1	-	TGTGCCAGCAGTTACACCGACAGGGGTCGCTGGTACGAGCAGTACTTC	CASSYTDRGRWYEQYF
TRBV5-1	TRBJ2-2	-	-	TGCGCCAGCAGCCTCACGGCAAATGTCGGGGAGCTGTTTTTT	CASSLTANVGELFF
TRBV28	TRBJ2-5	TRBD2	few	TGTGCCAGCATTTTACCCTCGGGACTAGCGGTATTTGAGACCCAGTACTTC	CASILPSGLAVFETQYF
TRBV12-3/TRBV12-4	TRBJ1-1	TRBD1	many	TGTGCCAGCAGTTTATACGGGACAGGAGTGAACACTGAAGCTTTCTTT	CASSLYGTGVNTEAFF
TRBV6-1	TRBJ1-1	-	many	TGTGCCGGCACCAGTAAGAACACTGAAGCTTTCTTT	CAGTSKNTEAFF
TRBV9	TRBJ1-2	-	once	TGTGCCAGAGGGCGGACAGCTCTATACTCTATGGCGGGCTACACCTTC	CARGRTALYSMAGYTF